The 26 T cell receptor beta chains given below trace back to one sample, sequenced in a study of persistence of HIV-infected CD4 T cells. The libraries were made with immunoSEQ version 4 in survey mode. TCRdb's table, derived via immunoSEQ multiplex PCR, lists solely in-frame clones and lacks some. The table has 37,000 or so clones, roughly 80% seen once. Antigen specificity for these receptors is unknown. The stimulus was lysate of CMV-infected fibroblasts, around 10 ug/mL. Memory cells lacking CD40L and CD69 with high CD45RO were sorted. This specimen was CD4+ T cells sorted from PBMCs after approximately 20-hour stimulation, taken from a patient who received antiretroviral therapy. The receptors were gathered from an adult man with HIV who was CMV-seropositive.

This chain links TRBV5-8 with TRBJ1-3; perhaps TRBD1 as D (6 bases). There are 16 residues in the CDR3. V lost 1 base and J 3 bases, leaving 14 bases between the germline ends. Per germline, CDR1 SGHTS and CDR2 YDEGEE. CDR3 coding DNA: TGTGCCAGCAGCTTGAAGGGGGGGAGACTTGGAAACACCATATATTTT. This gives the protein CASSLKGGRLGNTIYF.

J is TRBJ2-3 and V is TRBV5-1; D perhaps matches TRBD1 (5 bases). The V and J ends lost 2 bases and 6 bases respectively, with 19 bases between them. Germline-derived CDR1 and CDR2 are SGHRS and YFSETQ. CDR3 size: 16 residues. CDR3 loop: CASSFGAGSSVDTQYF. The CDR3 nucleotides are TGCGCCAGCAGCTTTGGGGCAGGTTCCTCGGTGGATACGCAGTATTTT.

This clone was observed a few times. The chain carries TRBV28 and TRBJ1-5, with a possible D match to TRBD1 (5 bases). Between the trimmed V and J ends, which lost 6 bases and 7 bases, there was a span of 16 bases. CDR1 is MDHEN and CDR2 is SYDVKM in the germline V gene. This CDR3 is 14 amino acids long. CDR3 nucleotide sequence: TGTGCCAGCAGGGGACTCACTCGGGGACAGCCCCAGCATTTT. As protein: CASRGLTRGQPQHF.

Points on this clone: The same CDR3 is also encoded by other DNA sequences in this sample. The CDR3 sequence: CASSLGTSGGVTDTQYF. The CDR3 region has the DNA TGCGCCAGCAGCTTGGGGACTAGCGGGGGAGTCACAGATACGCAGTATTTT. The V and J genes are TRBV5-1 and TRBJ2-3, with 13 bases that match TRBD2. Trimming at V came to 0 bases and at J to 2 bases, leaving 3 bases not matched to a gene. CDR1 and CDR2 from the germline V gene are SGHRS and YFSETQ. The CDR3 has 17 residues.

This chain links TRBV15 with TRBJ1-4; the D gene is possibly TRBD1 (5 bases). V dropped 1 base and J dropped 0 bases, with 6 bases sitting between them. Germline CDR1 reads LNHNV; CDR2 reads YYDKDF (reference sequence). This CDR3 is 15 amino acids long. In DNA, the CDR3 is TGTGCCACCAGCAGAGCAGGGCCAACTAATGAAAAACTGTTTTTT. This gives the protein CATSRAGPTNEKLFF. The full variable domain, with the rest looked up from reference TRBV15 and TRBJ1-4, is DAMVIQNPRYQVTQFGKPVTLSCSQTLNHNVMYWYQQKSSQAPKLLFHYYDKDFNNEADTPDNFQSRRPNTSFCFLDIRSPGLGDTAMYLCATSRAGPTNEKLFFGSGTQLSVL.

The CDR3: CASSFSQETQYF. CDR3 DNA: TGTGCCAGCAGTTTCTCCCAAGAGACCCAGTACTTC. The gene calls are TRBV28 and TRBJ2-5, with D hard to call. The CDR3 spans 12 residues. CDR1 MDHEN and CDR2 SYDVKM come from the germline V gene. With 3 bases removed from V and 1 base from J, the gap between germline ends came to 3 bases.

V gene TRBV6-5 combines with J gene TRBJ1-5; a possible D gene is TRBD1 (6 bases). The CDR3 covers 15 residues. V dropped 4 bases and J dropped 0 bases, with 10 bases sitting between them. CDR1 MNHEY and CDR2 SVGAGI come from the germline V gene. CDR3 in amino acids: CASSFDRHSNQPQHF. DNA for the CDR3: TGTGCCAGCAGTTTTGACAGGCATAGCAATCAGCCCCAGCATTTT.

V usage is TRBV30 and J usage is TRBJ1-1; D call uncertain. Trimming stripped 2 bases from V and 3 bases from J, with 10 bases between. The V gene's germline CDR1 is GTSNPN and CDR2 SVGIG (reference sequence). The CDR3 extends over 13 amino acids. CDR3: CAWSSGGYTEAFF. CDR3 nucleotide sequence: TGTGCCTGGAGTTCAGGAGGGTACACTGAAGCTTTCTTT.

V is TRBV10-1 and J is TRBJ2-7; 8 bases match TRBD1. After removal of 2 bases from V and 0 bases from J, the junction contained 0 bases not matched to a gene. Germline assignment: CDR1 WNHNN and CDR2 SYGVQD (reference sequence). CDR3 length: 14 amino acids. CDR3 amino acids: CASSETGGSYEQYF. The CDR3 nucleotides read TGCGCCAGCAGTGAGACAGGGGGCTCCTACGAGCAGTACTTC.

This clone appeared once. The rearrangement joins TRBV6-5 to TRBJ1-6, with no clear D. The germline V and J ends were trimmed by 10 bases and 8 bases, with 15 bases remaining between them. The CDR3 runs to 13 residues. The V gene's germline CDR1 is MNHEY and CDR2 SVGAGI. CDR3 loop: CATQVGYHSPLHF. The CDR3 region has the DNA TGTGCCACCCAGGTCGGATACCATTCACCCCTCCACTTT.

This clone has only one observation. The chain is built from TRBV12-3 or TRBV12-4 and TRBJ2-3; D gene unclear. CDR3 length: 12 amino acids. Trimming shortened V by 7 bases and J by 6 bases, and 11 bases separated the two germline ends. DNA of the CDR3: TGTGCCAGCATGGCTCTGGGGGATACGCAGTATTTT. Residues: CASMALGDTQYF.

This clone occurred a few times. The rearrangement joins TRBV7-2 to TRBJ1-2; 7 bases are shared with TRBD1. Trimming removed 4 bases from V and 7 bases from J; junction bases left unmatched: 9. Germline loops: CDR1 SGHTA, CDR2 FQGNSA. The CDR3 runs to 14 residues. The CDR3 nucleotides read TGTGCCAGCAGCTCCGCCGACAGGGCTGGTGGCTACACCTTC. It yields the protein CASSSADRAGGYTF.

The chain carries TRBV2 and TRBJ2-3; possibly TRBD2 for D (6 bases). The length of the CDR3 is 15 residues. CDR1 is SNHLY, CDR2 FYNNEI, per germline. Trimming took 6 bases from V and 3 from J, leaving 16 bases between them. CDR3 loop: CASSPTGGRTDTQYF. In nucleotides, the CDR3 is TGTGCCAGCAGCCCTACCGGGGGAAGAACAGATACGCAGTATTTT.

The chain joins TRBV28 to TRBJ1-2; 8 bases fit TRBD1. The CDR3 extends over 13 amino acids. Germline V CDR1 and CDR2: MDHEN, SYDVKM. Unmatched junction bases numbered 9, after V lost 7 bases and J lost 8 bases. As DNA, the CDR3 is TGTGCCAGCACCCCAGGGGGCTCGTTAGGCTACACCTTC. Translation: CASTPGGSLGYTF.

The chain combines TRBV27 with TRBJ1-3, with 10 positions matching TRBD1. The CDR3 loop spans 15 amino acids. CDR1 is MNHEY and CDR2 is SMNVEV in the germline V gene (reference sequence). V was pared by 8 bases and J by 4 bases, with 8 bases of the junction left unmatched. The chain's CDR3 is CASRGQGPSGNTIYF. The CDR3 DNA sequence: TGTGCCAGCCGGGGACAGGGGCCGAGCGGAAACACCATATATTTT.

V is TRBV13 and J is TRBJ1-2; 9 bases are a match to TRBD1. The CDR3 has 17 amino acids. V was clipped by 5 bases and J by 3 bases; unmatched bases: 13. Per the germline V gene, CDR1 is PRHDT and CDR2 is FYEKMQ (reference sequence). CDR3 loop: CASSHSQGARRDYGYTF. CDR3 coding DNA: TGTGCCAGCAGCCATTCACAGGGGGCGCGTCGGGACTATGGCTACACCTTC.

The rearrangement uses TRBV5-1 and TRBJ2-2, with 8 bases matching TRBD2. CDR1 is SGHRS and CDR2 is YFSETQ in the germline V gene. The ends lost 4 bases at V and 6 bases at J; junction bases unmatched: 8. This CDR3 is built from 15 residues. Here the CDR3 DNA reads TGCGCCAGCAGCGTATCCGGGACTAGGGCCGGGGAGCTGTTTTTT. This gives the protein CASSVSGTRAGELFF.

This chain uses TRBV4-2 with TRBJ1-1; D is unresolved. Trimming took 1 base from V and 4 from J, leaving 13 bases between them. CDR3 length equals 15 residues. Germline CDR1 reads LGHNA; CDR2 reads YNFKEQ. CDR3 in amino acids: CASSQVNQRATEAFF. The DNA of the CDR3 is TGTGCCAGCAGCCAAGTTAATCAAAGGGCCACTGAAGCTTTCTTT.

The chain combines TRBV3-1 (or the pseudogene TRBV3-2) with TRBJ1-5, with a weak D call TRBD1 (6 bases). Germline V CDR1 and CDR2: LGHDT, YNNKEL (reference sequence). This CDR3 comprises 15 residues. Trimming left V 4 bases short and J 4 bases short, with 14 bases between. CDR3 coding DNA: TGTGCCAGCAGCCGGAGCGGGGGGGCAAATCAGCCCCAGCATTTT. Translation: CASSRSGGANQPQHF.

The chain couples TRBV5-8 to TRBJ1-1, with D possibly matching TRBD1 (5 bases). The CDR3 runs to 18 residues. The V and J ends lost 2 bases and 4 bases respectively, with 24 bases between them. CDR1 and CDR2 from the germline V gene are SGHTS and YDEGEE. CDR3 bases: TGTGCCAGCAGCTTTTATCTGATATGGAAAGGGAGGGGCACTGAAGCTTTCTTT. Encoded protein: CASSFYLIWKGRGTEAFF.

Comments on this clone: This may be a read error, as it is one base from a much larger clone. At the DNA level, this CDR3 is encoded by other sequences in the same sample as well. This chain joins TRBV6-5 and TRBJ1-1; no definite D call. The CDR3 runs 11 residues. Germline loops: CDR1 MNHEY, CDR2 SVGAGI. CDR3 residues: CASRGNTEAFF. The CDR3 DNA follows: TGTGCCAGCAGGGGGAACACTGAGGCTTTCTTT.

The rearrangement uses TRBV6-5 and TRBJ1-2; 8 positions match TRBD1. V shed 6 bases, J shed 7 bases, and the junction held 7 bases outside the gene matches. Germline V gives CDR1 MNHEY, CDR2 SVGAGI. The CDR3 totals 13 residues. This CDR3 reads CASSLDRVGGYTF. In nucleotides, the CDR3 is TGTGCCAGCAGCCTGGACAGGGTGGGTGGCTACACCTTC.

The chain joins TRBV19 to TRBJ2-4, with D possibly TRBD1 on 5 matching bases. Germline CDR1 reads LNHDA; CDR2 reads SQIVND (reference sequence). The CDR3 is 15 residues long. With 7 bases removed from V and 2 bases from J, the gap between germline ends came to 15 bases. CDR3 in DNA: TGTGCCAGTACCCCCCCAGGGATCACCAAAAACATTCAGTACTTC. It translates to CASTPPGITKNIQYF.

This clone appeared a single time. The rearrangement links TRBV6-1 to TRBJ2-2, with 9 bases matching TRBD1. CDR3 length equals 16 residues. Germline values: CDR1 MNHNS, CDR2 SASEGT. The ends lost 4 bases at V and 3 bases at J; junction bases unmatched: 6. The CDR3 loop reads CASSADRGWHTGELFF. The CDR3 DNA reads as TGTGCCAGCAGTGCGGACAGGGGCTGGCACACCGGGGAGCTGTTTTTT.

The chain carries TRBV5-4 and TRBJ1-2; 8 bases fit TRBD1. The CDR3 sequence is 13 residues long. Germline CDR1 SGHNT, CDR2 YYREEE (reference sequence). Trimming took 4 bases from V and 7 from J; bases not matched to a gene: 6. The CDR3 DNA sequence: TGTGCCAGCAGCCCCCAGGGGGCAGGTGGCTACACCTTC. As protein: CASSPQGAGGYTF.

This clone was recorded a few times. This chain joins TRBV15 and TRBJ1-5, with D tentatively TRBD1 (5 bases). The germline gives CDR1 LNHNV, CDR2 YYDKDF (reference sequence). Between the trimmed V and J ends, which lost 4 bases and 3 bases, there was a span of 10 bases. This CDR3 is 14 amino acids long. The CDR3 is CATSTQTVNQPQHF. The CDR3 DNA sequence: TGTGCCACCAGCACCCAGACAGTCAATCAGCCCCAGCATTTT.